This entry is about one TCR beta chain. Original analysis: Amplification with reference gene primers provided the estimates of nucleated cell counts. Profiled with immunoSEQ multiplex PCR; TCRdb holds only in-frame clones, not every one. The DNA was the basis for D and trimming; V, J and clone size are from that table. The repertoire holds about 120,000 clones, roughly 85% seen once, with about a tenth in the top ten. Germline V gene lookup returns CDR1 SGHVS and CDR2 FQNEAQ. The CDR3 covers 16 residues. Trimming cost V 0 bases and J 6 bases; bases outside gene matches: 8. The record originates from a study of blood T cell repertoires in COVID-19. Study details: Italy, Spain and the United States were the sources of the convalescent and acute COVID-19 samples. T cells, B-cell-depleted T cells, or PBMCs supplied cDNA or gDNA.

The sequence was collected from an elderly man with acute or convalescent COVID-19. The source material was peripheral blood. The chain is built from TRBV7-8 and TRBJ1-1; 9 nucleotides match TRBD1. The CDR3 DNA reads TGTGCCAGCAGCTTAGCGGGGACAGGGAGATACGCTGAAGCTTTCTTT. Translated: CASSLAGTGRYAEAFF.